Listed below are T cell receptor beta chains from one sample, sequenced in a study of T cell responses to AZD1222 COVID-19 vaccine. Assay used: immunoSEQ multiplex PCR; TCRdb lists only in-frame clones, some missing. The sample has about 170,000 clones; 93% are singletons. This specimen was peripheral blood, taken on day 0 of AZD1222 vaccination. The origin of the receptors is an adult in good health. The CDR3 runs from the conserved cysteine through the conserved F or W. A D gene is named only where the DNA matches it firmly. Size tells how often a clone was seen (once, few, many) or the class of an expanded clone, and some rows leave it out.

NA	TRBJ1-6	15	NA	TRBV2	TGTGCCAGTACGTCCAGGGTGGAGATTAATTCACCCCTCCACTTT	CASTSRVEINSPLHF
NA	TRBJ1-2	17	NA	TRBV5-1	TGCGCCAGCAGCTTAGCGGGCAGGGATCTAAGAAACTATGGCTACACCTTC	CASSLAGRDLRNYGYTF
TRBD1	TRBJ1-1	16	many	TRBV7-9	TGTGCCAGCAGCTTAGCCGCAGGGGGATGGGAGACTGAAGCTTTCTTT	CASSLAAGGWETEAFF
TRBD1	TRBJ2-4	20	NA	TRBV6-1	TGTGCCAGCAGTGAAGCTCCGACTGTCAGACAGGGCCGGGCCAAAAACATTCAGTACTTC	CASSEAPTVRQGRAKNIQYF
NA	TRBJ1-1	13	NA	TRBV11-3	TGTGCCAGCAGCTCCCAGGGGCTCACTGAAGCTTTCTTT	CASSSQGLTEAFF
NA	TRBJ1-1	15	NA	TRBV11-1	TGTGCCAGCAGCTTGTTTACAGGGCGCGGGGTTGAAGCTTTCTTT	CASSLFTGRGVEAFF
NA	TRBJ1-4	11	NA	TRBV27	TGTGCCAGCAGCCGGGGGGAAAAACTGTTTTTT	CASSRGEKLFF
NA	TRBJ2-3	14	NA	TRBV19	TGTGCCAGTAACCCGGCCATTGGCACAGATACGCAGTATTTT	CASNPAIGTDTQYF
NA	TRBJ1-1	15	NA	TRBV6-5	TGTGCCAGCAGTTACGGGGAACAGGTGAACACTGAAGCTTTCTTT	CASSYGEQVNTEAFF
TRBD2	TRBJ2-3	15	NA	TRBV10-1	TGCGCCAGCAGTGAGTCGGCCGGGGGGACAGATACGCAGTATTTT	CASSESAGGTDTQYF
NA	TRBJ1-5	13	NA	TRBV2	TGTGCCAGCAGTTTCCAGCCAAATCAGCCCCAGCATTTT	CASSFQPNQPQHF
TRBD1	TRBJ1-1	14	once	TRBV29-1	TGCAGCGTATCGACAGGGGCGGCGAACACTGAAGCTTTCTTT	CSVSTGAANTEAFF
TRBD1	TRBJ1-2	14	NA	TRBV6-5	TGTGCCAGCAGTTGGGGGACAGGGGGCCTTGGCTACACCTTC	CASSWGTGGLGYTF
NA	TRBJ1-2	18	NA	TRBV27	TGTGCCAGCAGTTTAATCCCGACGTCCCGGGGACGTAACTATGGCTACACCTTC	CASSLIPTSRGRNYGYTF
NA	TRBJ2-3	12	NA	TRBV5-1	TGCGCCAGCAAGAAGGACACAGATACGCAGTATTTT	CASKKDTDTQYF
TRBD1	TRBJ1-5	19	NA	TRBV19	TGTGCCAGTAGTTTTCAGTCTCCTGGGGGGACAGGGGACAATCAGCCCCAGCATTTT	CASSFQSPGGTGDNQPQHF
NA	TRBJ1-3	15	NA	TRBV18	TGTGCCAGCTCACCAGAGGGGGTCTCTGGAAACACCATATATTTT	CASSPEGVSGNTIYF
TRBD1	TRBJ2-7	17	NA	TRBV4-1	TGCGCCAGCAGCCAAGACGGGACAGGGATTCTAACCTACGAGCAGTACTTC	CASSQDGTGILTYEQYF
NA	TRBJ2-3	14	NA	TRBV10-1	TGCGCCAGCAGTGAGCTAGGAGACACAGATACGCAGTATTTT	CASSELGDTDTQYF
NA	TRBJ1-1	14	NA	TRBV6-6	TGTGCCAGCACCATTCCTCAGGTCCTGGGCGAAGCTTTCTTT	CASTIPQVLGEAFF
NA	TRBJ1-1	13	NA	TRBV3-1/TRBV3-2	TGTGCCAGCAGCCAAGTTTCCGGCGCAGGGGCTTTCTTT	CASSQVSGAGAFF
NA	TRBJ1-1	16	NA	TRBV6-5	TGTGCCAGCAGTTACTCGGGCGTCTATATGAACACTGAAGCTTTCTTT	CASSYSGVYMNTEAFF
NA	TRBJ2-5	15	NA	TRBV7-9	TGTGCCAGCAGACTACCCTCGGGGACTGAGGGGACCCAGTACTTC	CASRLPSGTEGTQYF
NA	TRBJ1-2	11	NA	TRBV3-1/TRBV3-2	TGTGCCAGCAGCCAAGGCTATGGCTACACCTTC	CASSQGYGYTF
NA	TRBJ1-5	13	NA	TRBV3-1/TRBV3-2	TGTGCCAGCAGCCGAGGGAGCAATCAGCCCCAGCATTTT	CASSRGSNQPQHF
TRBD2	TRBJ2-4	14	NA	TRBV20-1	TGCAGTGCTAGTGAGGCTAGCGGGGTGTACATTCAGTACTTC	CSASEASGVYIQYF
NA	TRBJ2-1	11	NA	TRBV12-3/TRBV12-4	TGTGCCAGCAGGACATACAATGAGCAGTTCTTC	CASRTYNEQFF
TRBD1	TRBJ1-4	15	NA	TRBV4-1	TGCGCCAGCAGCCAAGAGGGACAGGTTTGGGAAAAACTGTTTTTT	CASSQEGQVWEKLFF
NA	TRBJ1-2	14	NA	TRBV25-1	TGTGCCAGCAGTGGCCGGATTAGCAGTAATGGCTACACCTTC	CASSGRISSNGYTF
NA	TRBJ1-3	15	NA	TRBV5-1	TGCGCCAGCAGCTTGACAGGTACGAGCGGAAACACCATATATTTT	CASSLTGTSGNTIYF
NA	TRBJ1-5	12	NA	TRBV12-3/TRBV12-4	TGTGCCAGCAGTTTAGCCGATCAGCCCCAGCATTTT	CASSLADQPQHF
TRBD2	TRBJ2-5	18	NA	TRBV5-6	TGTGCCAGCATTGGGGGACTAGCGTTGAACCCTTACCAAGAGACCCAGTACTTC	CASIGGLALNPYQETQYF
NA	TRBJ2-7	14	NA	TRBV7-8	TGTGCCAGCAGCTTAGTTGCAGGGGCCTACGAGCAGTACTTC	CASSLVAGAYEQYF
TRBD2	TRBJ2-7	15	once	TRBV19	TGTGCCAGTAGTATCCAGGCGGGAGGGAACTACGAGCAGTACTTC	CASSIQAGGNYEQYF
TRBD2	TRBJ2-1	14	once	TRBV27	TGTGCCAGTGCGAGGGAGGGGATGTACAATGAGCAGTTCTTC	CASAREGMYNEQFF
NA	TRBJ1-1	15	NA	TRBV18	TGTGCCAGCTCACCCCTGGAGGGGAGCAACACTGAAGCTTTCTTT	CASSPLEGSNTEAFF
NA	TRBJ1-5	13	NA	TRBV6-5	TGTGCCAGCACCGACAGACGGGAACAGCCCCAGCATTTT	CASTDRREQPQHF
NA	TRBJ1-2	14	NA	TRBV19	TGTGCCAGTAGTATTTTCGAGGGTTACTATGGCTACACCTTC	CASSIFEGYYGYTF
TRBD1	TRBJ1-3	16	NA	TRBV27	TGTGCCAGCAGTTTGACAGGGGTGAGCTCTGGAAACACCATATATTTT	CASSLTGVSSGNTIYF
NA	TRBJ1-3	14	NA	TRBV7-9	TGTGCCAGCAGCTCCAACGCAGCAGGAAACACCATATATTTT	CASSSNAAGNTIYF
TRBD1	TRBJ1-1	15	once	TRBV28	TGTGCCAGCAGTAGCGACAGGGCCATGAACACTGAAGCTTTCTTT	CASSSDRAMNTEAFF
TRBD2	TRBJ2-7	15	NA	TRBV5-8	TGTGCCAGCAGCTACGGACTAGTTAGAATCCACGAGCAGTACTTC	CASSYGLVRIHEQYF
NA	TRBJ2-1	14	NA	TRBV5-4	TGTGCCAGCAGCTTGGGTTTTGTAGGGGATGAGCAGTTCTTC	CASSLGFVGDEQFF
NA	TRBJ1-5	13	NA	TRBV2	TGTGCCAGCAGTGCCAGGCTGAATCAGCCCCAGCATTTT	CASSARLNQPQHF
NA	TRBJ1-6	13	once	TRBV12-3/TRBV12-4	TGTGCCAGCAGAAACAGGGTCAATTCACCCCTCCACTTT	CASRNRVNSPLHF
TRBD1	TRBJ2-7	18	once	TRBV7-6	TGTGCCAGCAGCCGAAGTCCGGGACAGGGGACATCTGCCTACGAGCAGTACTTC	CASSRSPGQGTSAYEQYF
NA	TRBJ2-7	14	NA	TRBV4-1	TGCGCCAGCAGCCAAGTTCAAGAGAGCTACGAGCAGTACTTC	CASSQVQESYEQYF
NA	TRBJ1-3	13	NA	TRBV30	TGTGCCTGGGCTGTAATGTCTGGAAACACCATATATTTT	CAWAVMSGNTIYF
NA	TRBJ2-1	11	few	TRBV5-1	TGCGCCAGCAGCTTGGACAATGAGCAGTTCTTC	CASSLDNEQFF
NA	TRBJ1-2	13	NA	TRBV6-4	TGTGCCAGCAGTGACAAGGGGGAAGGTGGCTACACCTTC	CASSDKGEGGYTF
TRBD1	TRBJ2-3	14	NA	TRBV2	TGTGCCGGGCTCCGGGACAGGGGGCAAGATACGCAGTATTTT	CAGLRDRGQDTQYF
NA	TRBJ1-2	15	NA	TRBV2	TGTGCCAGCAGTGGCCAGACTTCAACTAACTATGGCTACACCTTC	CASSGQTSTNYGYTF
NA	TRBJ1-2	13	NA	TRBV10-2	TGCGCCAGCAGTCCAACAGGGATCTATGGCTACACCTTC	CASSPTGIYGYTF
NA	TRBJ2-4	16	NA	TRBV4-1	TGCGCCAGCAGGCAGGGCGGGCTATTGGCCAAAAACATTCAGTACTTC	CASRQGGLLAKNIQYF
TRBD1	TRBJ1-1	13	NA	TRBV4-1	TGCGCCAGCAGCCGGGACAGGGACACTGAAGCTTTCTTT	CASSRDRDTEAFF
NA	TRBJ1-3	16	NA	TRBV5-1	TGCGCCAGCAGCTTTGCCCCACAGGGTCCTGGAAACACCATATATTTT	CASSFAPQGPGNTIYF